This TCR beta chain was captured by sequencing in a study of blood T cell repertoires in COVID-19. Across the study: Sample material is recorded as cDNA or gDNA derived from T cells, B-cell-depleted T cells, or PBMCs.

With 3 bases removed from V and 2 bases from J, the gap between germline ends came to 16 bases. Germline V lookup: CDR1 LNHDA, CDR2 SQIVND (reference sequence). CDR3 length: 16 residues. Per the original methods: Scientists estimated how many nucleated cells there were by amplifying reference gene primers. Clones were read by immunoSEQ multiplex PCR, and TCRdb kept only the in-frame ones, dropping some. That table supplies the V and J calls and clone size; D and trimming were determined from the DNA. The sample contains 140,000 or so clones, 85% to 90% of which appear only once. The clonotype was recovered from a woman aged 55-69 years with active COVID-19. This chain joins TRBV19 and TRBJ1-1; D may be TRBD1 (5 bases). What was sequenced was peripheral blood. The CDR3 region is CASSMGRGGRNTEAFF. As DNA, the CDR3 is TGTGCCAGTAGTATGGGAAGGGGAGGACGAAACACTGAAGCTTTCTTT.